This T cell receptor (beta chain) was sequenced in a study of cytomegalovirus exposure and HLA in healthy donors. The junction had 5 bases not matched to a gene; V was cut back by 3 bases and J by 3 bases. CDR3 length equals 16 residues. Germline values: CDR1 ENHRY, CDR2 SYGVKD. The PCR contained 60 Vbeta and 13 Jbeta primers. Method: immunoSEQ multiplex PCR; TCRdb's copy keeps in-frame clones and lacks some. The repertoire consists of about 190,000 clones, with 60% to 85% occurring once and the leading ten covering 1.1%. Sequenced: PBMCs. The clonotype originates from a middle-aged woman in good health and CMV-seronegative. The chain couples TRBV10-3 to TRBJ2-3; TRBD2 agrees at 11 bases. CDR3 in DNA: TGTGCCATCAGTGATTCTAGCGGGAGGCTTACAGATACGCAGTATTTT. As protein: CAISDSSGRLTDTQYF.